This T cell receptor beta chain originates from a study of blood T cells in healthy people across ages (dated by TCRdb to between 2015 and 2016). Some background on the complete study: In model experiments, template switching captured about one uniquely barcoded TCR beta cDNA molecule for every two T cells. The study measured age-related changes in TCR beta repertoire diversity using deep sequencing normalized with unique cDNA molecular identifiers. Four age groups were formed from the donors: young (average approximately 15 years), middle-aged (just under 40), aged (about 62) and long-lived (about 75). Donors of different ages were randomly distributed across sequencing lanes to avoid experimental bias. Two additional independent replicas of 1 million unique cDNA reads from the same blood draw were analyzed for two donors (one aged 18 to 29 and one aged 80 or older). The research as a whole found: As age increased, observed TCR beta diversity per million T cells dropped in a roughly linear way, and a significant reduction was already evident by age roughly 40. Estimates of total diversity based on one million sequenced T cells were considered lower bounds and underestimates. The percentage of naive T cells measured by flow cytometry correlated strongly with observed TCR beta diversity. Compared with the aged group, the long-lived group had more naive CD4+ T cells, fewer expanded clones and increased TCR diversity, a pattern suggesting age selection. Because profiling used bulk unsorted PBMCs, naive and antigen-experienced compartments could not be compared conclusively. Donor CMV infection status was unknown, potentially confounding age-related changes in expanded clonotypes.

Donors were approximately 42 systemically healthy Caucasian individuals from Russia aged roughly 6 to 100 years. Ten milliliters of peripheral blood were drawn from each donor into EDTA-treated Vacutainer tubes. Ficoll-Paque density-gradient centrifugation was used to isolate PBMCs, with at least 7 million obtained per sample. Trizol reagent was used to extract total RNA from the PBMCs, yielding at least 5.5 micrograms per sample. Naive CD45RAhigh/CD27high T cell percentages were measured by flow cytometry on a PBMC aliquot from every donor. CDR1 KGHSH and CDR2 LQKENI are derived from the germline V gene. V is trimmed back by 8 bases and J by 5 bases, and the junction contains 7 bases that no gene match accounts for. From the cysteine up to the phenylalanine, the CDR3 has a length of 15 residues. The read is trimmed to its CDR3 DNA, 45 bases read in frame from base 1. The table lists this clonotype with a few counts. Its antigen specificity is not known. No much larger clonotype is one base removed from it; base qualities were not supplied.

Library preparation used 5' RACE. A second PCR of roughly 6 to 12 cycles was run with a J-beta primer mix and a sample-barcoded 5' primer. A template-switch 5' adaptor carrying 12 random nucleotides introduced a unique molecular identifier onto each TCR beta cDNA molecule. At least 3 million CDR3-containing paired-end reads were obtained from each sample. The Mint cDNA synthesis kit, primed by a TRBC-specific oligonucleotide, was used to synthesize first-strand cDNA from all RNA. Following uracil-DNA glycosylase treatment, a first 18-cycle PCR with universal primers M1SS and BC2_uni_R was performed on all cDNA. The authors' pipeline ran thus. Normalization of each sample was performed by random selection of 1 million high-quality reads, each carrying a distinct molecular identifier. Instead of being binned into consensus sequences, reads that shared molecular identifiers were thrown out. MiTCR, with a Q25 quality threshold and the strictest error-elimination algorithm, was used for CDR3 identification, clonotype clustering and error correction. Lower-bound total TCR beta diversity was estimated with a nonparametric unseen species model using Euler transformation. The raw public data were reprocessed by TCRdb itself: fastp quality trimming at Q25, MiXCR clonotype calling, in-frame beta chains only. For every CDR3 protein sequence, its rows merge into one entry that carries the most common genes and DNA. V and J calls and clone size were set by TCRdb, not the authors. The sample profile shows over 1,500,000 distinct CDR3 sequences; roughly 43% of them were found once. The biggest ten clones account for 20% to 25% of the sample.

This TCR came from a human donor in good health. Sequenced input: blood. The chain joins TRBV18 to TRBJ2-1; TRBD2 fits 12 bases in the junction. The DNA sequence follows: TGTGCCAGCAGCCCTAGGACTAGCGGGGACAATGAGCAGTTCTTC. It translates to CASSPRTSGDNEQFF. Full variable domain (CDR3 extended with the reference TRBV18 and TRBJ2-1 proteins): NAGVMQNPRHLVRRRGQEARLRCSPMKGHSHVYWYRQLPEEGLKFMVYLQKENIIDESGMPKERFSAEFPKEGPSILRIQQVVRGDSAAYFCASSPRTSGDNEQFFGPGTRLTVL.